Presented here are 30 T cell receptor beta chains from one specimen sequenced in a study of chemoradiotherapy in HPV16-positive cancers. Sequencing used immunoSEQ multiplex PCR; TCRdb keeps in-frame clones, though not all of them. The repertoire has about 14,000 clones, around 90% of them found once; the top ten carry 3.5% to 4.5%. Specimen: tumor tissue, collected from a patient who underwent chemoradiotherapy. All receptors come from a human donor with HPV-associated anogenital cancer.

V is TRBV6-1 and J is TRBJ2-1; 12 nucleotides agree with TRBD2. The length of the CDR3 is 15 residues. From germline, CDR1 is MNHNS and CDR2 SASEGT. Unmatched junction bases numbered 5, after V lost 8 bases and J lost 3 bases. The CDR3 region has the DNA TGTGCCAGCCTCCCGGGACTAGCGGGCTACAATGAGCAGTTCTTC. Translation gives CASLPGLAGYNEQFF.

This chain joins TRBV4-1 and TRBJ2-5; 7 positions agree with TRBD1. The CDR3 has 15 residues. After removal of 2 bases from V and 0 bases from J, the junction contained 3 bases not matched to a gene. Germline CDR1 is MGHRA and CDR2 is YSYEKL. The CDR3 DNA sequence: TGCGCCAGCAGCCAACCCGACAGGGACCAAGAGACCCAGTACTTC. Translated: CASSQPDRDQETQYF.

The V call is TRBV7-9, the J call TRBJ2-1; D ambiguous. Trimming took 6 bases from V and 0 from J, leaving 12 bases between them. This CDR3 region has 15 residues. CDR1 is SEHNR, CDR2 FQNEAQ, per germline (reference sequence). CDR3 protein: CASSHDSGSYNEQFF. Here the CDR3 DNA reads TGTGCCAGCAGTCACGACTCTGGCTCCTACAATGAGCAGTTCTTC.

This rearrangement joins TRBV30 to TRBJ2-7; D perhaps matches TRBD1 (5 bases). Deletions cut 2 bases from V and 5 bases from J, with 13 bases between. This CDR3 contains 13 residues. Germline values: CDR1 GTSNPN, CDR2 SVGIG (reference sequence). CDR3 loop: CAWSSGQGHEQYF. CDR3 bases: TGTGCCTGGAGTAGTGGGCAGGGCCACGAGCAGTACTTC.

This chain connects TRBV11-3 to TRBJ1-3, with no clear D. The CDR3 has 14 residues. The ends were cut back, 5 bases at V and 0 bases at J, with 8 bases in the middle. The germline V gene has CDR1 SGHNT and CDR2 YENEEA. CDR3 protein: CASSRESSGNTIYF. The CDR3 DNA reads as TGTGCCAGCAGCCGCGAGAGCTCTGGAAACACCATATATTTT.

J is TRBJ2-3 and V is TRBV18, with D perhaps matching TRBD2 (7 bases). The germline V gene encodes CDR1 KGHSH and CDR2 LQKENI. The length of the CDR3 is 18 residues. The germline V and J ends were trimmed by 6 bases and 2 bases, with 24 bases remaining between them. CDR3 coding DNA: TGTGCCAGCTCGCGCACCGGGCGGGGGCCGAGCTCCACAGATACGCAGTATTTT. It is translated as CASSRTGRGPSSTDTQYF.

This chain joins TRBV13 and TRBJ1-2, with D tentatively TRBD1 (6 bases). Germline V CDR1 and CDR2: PRHDT, FYEKMQ (reference sequence). The CDR3 has 14 amino acids. The ends were cut back, 9 bases at V and 8 bases at J, with 22 bases in the middle. CDR3 residues: CASRTNRAGWGYTF. As DNA, the CDR3 is TGTGCCAGTAGAACAAACAGGGCCGGATGGGGCTACACCTTC.

The J gene is TRBJ1-2, the V gene TRBV27, with TRBD1 identical over 8 bases. Germline-derived CDR1 and CDR2 are MNHEY and SMNVEV (reference sequence). The CDR3 is 13 amino acids. Germline trimming cut 6 bases from V and 4 bases from J; bases unmatched to any gene: 4. The CDR3 is CASSTTGVYGYTF. The CDR3, as DNA: TGTGCCAGCAGCACGACAGGGGTCTATGGCTACACCTTC.

The chain employs TRBV7-8 and TRBJ2-5; D is possibly TRBD2 (6 bases). The CDR3 has 18 amino acids. Trimming removed 5 bases from V and 5 bases from J, with 27 bases in between. CDR1 and CDR2 (germline): SGHVS, FQNEAQ. The CDR3: CASSPPLRSRRVSETQYF. The CDR3, as DNA: TGTGCCAGCAGCCCACCATTGAGAAGTCGGAGGGTGTCGGAGACCCAGTACTTC.

The chain joins TRBV11-2 to TRBJ1-2; 7 bases agree with TRBD1. Germline CDR1 is SGHAT and CDR2 is FQNNGV. V was pared by 5 bases and J by 4 bases, with 13 bases of the junction left unmatched. The CDR3 loop spans 16 amino acids. CDR3 in amino acids: CASSLSGGDSIYGYTF. The CDR3, as DNA: TGTGCCAGCAGCCTCTCGGGGGGGGACAGCATCTATGGCTACACCTTC. Looking up the rest from reference TRBV11-2 and TRBJ1-2 gives the full variable domain: EAGVAQSPRYKIIEKRQSVAFWCNPISGHATLYWYQQILGQGPKLLIQFQNNGVVDDSQLPKDRFSAERLKGVDSTLKIQPAKLEDSAVYLCASSLSGGDSIYGYTFGSGTRLTVV.

The V gene is TRBV2, the J gene TRBJ2-1; no definite D call. Per the germline V gene, CDR1 is SNHLY and CDR2 is FYNNEI. This CDR3 comprises 13 residues. The ends were cut back, 6 bases at V and 2 bases at J, with 8 bases in the middle. The chain's CDR3 is CASRLGTYNEQFF. The CDR3 DNA reads TGTGCCAGCAGGCTTGGGACCTACAATGAGCAGTTCTTC.

The chain links TRBV7-2 to TRBJ1-5; D gene uncertain. Trimming stripped 1 base from V and 3 bases from J, with 7 bases between. Germline V CDR1 and CDR2: SGHTA, FQGNSA. This CDR3 contains 14 residues. The CDR3 is CASSLVAANQPQHF. DNA for the CDR3: TGTGCCAGCAGCTTAGTAGCGGCCAATCAGCCCCAGCATTTT.

This chain connects TRBV6-4 to TRBJ1-5, with D uncertain. The CDR3 runs 13 residues. Trimming cost V 4 bases and J 7 bases, with 11 bases left between them. CDR1 is MRHNA and CDR2 is SNTAGT in the germline V gene. CDR3 in amino acids: CASSGEDGQPQHF. CDR3 nucleotides: TGTGCCAGCAGTGGGGAAGACGGCCAGCCCCAGCATTTT.

V gene TRBV11-2 combines with J gene TRBJ2-1; unclear D gene. This CDR3 has 13 residues. V was clipped by 3 bases and J by 4 bases, with 7 bases between them. The germline CDR1 and CDR2 sequences are SGHAT and FQNNGV. The CDR3 nucleotides are TGTGCCAGCAGCTTTGACCTTTACAATGAGCAGTTCTTC. It codes for CASSFDLYNEQFF.

The chain couples TRBV27 to TRBJ1-2; TRBD1 might be the D (5 bases). The germline CDR1 and CDR2 sequences are MNHEY and SMNVEV (reference sequence). V lost 7 bases to trimming and J lost 6 bases, with 15 bases between them. This CDR3 has 13 residues. The CDR3 loop reads CASTHGRGHGYTF. The CDR3 nucleotides are TGTGCCAGCACCCATGGGCGGGGCCATGGCTACACCTTC.

This chain connects TRBV2 to TRBJ2-7, with D unresolved. The V gene lost 10 bases and the J gene lost 3 bases, with 16 bases spanning the gap. The CDR3 is 13 amino acids. The germline gives CDR1 SNHLY, CDR2 FYNNEI. DNA for the CDR3: TGTGCCACCACCTACCCTATAAACTACGAGCAGTACTTC. Its translation is CATTYPINYEQYF.

This chain connects TRBV7-9 to TRBJ1-2, with no clear D. This CDR3 region has 11 residues. Germline assignment: CDR1 SEHNR and CDR2 FQNEAQ (reference sequence). V lost 4 bases, J lost 5 bases, and 5 bases lay in between. For the CDR3, the DNA is TGTGCCAGCAGCTCCAGATATGGCTACACCTTC. Translating it yields CASSSRYGYTF.

This sequence joins TRBV14 and TRBJ2-2; 10 nucleotides align to TRBD1. CDR3 length: 15 residues. Trimming took 4 bases from V and 4 from J; bases not matched to a gene: 3. Germline CDR1 SGHDN, CDR2 FVKESK. The CDR3 here is CASSLDRGFTGELFF. DNA of the CDR3: TGTGCCAGCAGCCTGGACAGGGGGTTCACCGGGGAGCTGTTTTTT.

This clone appeared a single time. The rearrangement uses TRBV27 and TRBJ2-3, with D perhaps TRBD2 (5 bases). Trimming left V 3 bases short and J 4 bases short, with 14 bases between. From germline, CDR1 is MNHEY and CDR2 SMNVEV (reference sequence). The CDR3 covers 15 residues. The CDR3 DNA reads as TGTGCCAGCAGTTTCATGGCGGGTAACCCAGATACGCAGTATTTT. This encodes CASSFMAGNPDTQYF.

The V call is TRBV30, the J call TRBJ1-2; 11 bases align to TRBD1. The CDR3 covers 12 residues. From germline, CDR1 is GTSNPN and CDR2 SVGIG (reference sequence). Trimming cost V 1 base and J 8 bases; bases outside gene matches: 0. The CDR3 nucleotides are TGTGCCTGGAGTGGGACAGGGGGCGGCTACACCTTC. The encoded protein is CAWSGTGGGYTF.

This chain joins TRBV6-1 and TRBJ2-5; 7 bases map to TRBD1. The CDR3 covers 13 residues. CDR1 MNHNS and CDR2 SASEGT come from the germline V gene. V lost 8 bases and J lost 5; bases outside the gene matches: 8. The CDR3 loop is CASATGSFETQYF. In nucleotides, the CDR3 is TGTGCCAGCGCGACAGGGTCTTTCGAGACCCAGTACTTC.

This clone was detected once. The chain couples TRBV29-1 to TRBJ1-2; D is unclear. V dropped 5 bases and J dropped 4 bases, with 14 bases sitting between them. The CDR3 is 13 residues long. Germline V lookup: CDR1 SQVTM, CDR2 ANQGSEA. The CDR3 sequence is CSVMTDLSYGYTF. The CDR3 DNA reads as TGCAGCGTTATGACCGATTTAAGCTATGGCTACACCTTC.

V usage is TRBV28 and J usage is TRBJ1-2; D remains ambiguous. This CDR3 spans 13 amino acids. Germline values: CDR1 MDHEN, CDR2 SYDVKM. Deletions cut 9 bases from V and 6 bases from J, with 17 bases between. CDR3 sequence reads: CASIQAPIDGYTF. The CDR3 DNA follows: TGTGCCAGTATTCAGGCCCCAATAGATGGCTACACCTTC.

This clone was counted once. The chain employs TRBV5-1 and TRBJ2-7; 12 nucleotides line up with TRBD2. With 2 bases clipped from V and 7 bases from J, the junction kept 10 bases outside the gene matches. This CDR3 is 16 amino acids long. Germline CDR1 SGHRS, CDR2 YFSETQ. DNA of the CDR3: TGCGCCAGCAGCTTCTCTTTCGACGGACTAGCGGGAGAGCAGTACTTC. It translates to CASSFSFDGLAGEQYF.

The chain has TRBV4-1 and TRBJ1-5; no clear D. This CDR3 has 15 amino acids. Germline V gene lookup returns CDR1 MGHRA and CDR2 YSYEKL. Trimming stripped 8 bases from V and 5 bases from J, with 19 bases between. The CDR3 DNA reads as TGCGCCAGCGGTCTAGGGTGGCCGGGCGATCAGCCCCAGCATTTT. Its protein is CASGLGWPGDQPQHF.

The chain combines TRBV5-1 with TRBJ1-1; D is unresolved. With 7 bases removed from V and 1 base from J, the gap between germline ends came to 11 bases. Germline lookup yields CDR1 SGHRS and CDR2 YFSETQ. The CDR3 is made up of 13 amino acids. In DNA, the CDR3 is TGCGCCAGCGTAGCCGATGGGAACACTGAAGCTTTCTTT. This translates into CASVADGNTEAFF.

The chain joins TRBV28 to TRBJ2-7; D is tentatively TRBD1 or TRBD2 (6 bases each). Trimming took 11 bases from V and 1 from J, leaving 18 bases between them. Germline V gene lookup returns CDR1 MDHEN and CDR2 SYDVKM. This CDR3 is 14 amino acids long. The CDR3: CAGNGGGGSYEQYF. In nucleotides, the CDR3 is TGTGCCGGCAATGGGGGCGGAGGGTCCTACGAGCAGTACTTC. The variable domain in full, with the rest retrieved from reference TRBV28 and TRBJ2-7, is DVKVTQSSRYLVKRTGEKVFLECVQDMDHENMFWYRQDPGLGLRLIYFSYDVKMKEKGDIPEGYSVSREKKERFSLILESASTNQTSMYLCAGNGGGGSYEQYFGPGTRLTVT.

The chain combines TRBV6-5 with TRBJ2-1, with TRBD2 identical over 7 bases. Germline V gene lookup returns CDR1 MNHEY and CDR2 SVGAGI. V lost 4 bases, J lost 4 bases, and 7 bases stayed unmatched. CDR3 length: 15 amino acids. The CDR3 sequence is CASSLAGLAYNEQFF. The DNA of the CDR3 is TGTGCCAGCAGTTTAGCGGGCCTGGCTTACAATGAGCAGTTCTTC.

This sequence joins TRBV9 and TRBJ1-2; D unresolved. Germline lookup yields CDR1 SGDLS and CDR2 YYNGEE. V lost 0 bases and J lost 7, with 13 bases in between. The CDR3 spans 14 residues. CDR3 DNA sequence: TGTGCCAGCAGCGTAGGGTCCTTCTCGGGTGGCTACACCTTC. This codes for CASSVGSFSGGYTF. Combining the CDR3 with reference TRBV9 and TRBJ1-2 gives the whole variable domain DSGVTQTPKHLITATGQRVTLRCSPRSGDLSVYWYQQSLDQGLQFLIQYYNGEERAKGNILERFSAQQFPDLHSELNLSSLELGDSALYFCASSVGSFSGGYTFGSGTRLTVV.

The rearrangement uses TRBV7-8 and TRBJ2-7; 10 nucleotides line up with TRBD2. Trimming at V came to 2 bases and at J to 3 bases, leaving 4 bases not matched to a gene. CDR3 length: 15 amino acids. From germline, CDR1 is SGHVS and CDR2 FQNEAQ. Here the CDR3 reads CASSLKREGRYEQYF. The DNA of the CDR3 is TGTGCCAGCAGCTTAAAGCGGGAGGGCCGCTACGAGCAGTACTTC.